What follows are 20 T cell receptor beta chains derived from one specimen sequenced in a study of cytomegalovirus exposure and HLA in healthy donors. Primers included in the PCR were 60 Vbeta and 13 Jbeta primers. Sequenced by immunoSEQ multiplex PCR; TCRdb stores in-frame clones only, minus some. The table lists roughly 130,000 clones, approximately 84% of them singletons. The sequenced sample was PBMCs. All receptors derive from a woman aged 40 to 50 in good health and CMV-seronegative.

This clone was observed once. The rearrangement joins TRBV28 to TRBJ2-7; the match to TRBD1 covers 7 bases. The germline gives CDR1 MDHEN, CDR2 SYDVKM. The ends lost 8 bases at V and 5 bases at J; junction bases unmatched: 15. The length of the CDR3 is 15 residues. DNA for the CDR3: TGTGCCAGCGGTACGACAGGGTACAACTTCCACGAGCAGTACTTC. Translated, it gives CASGTTGYNFHEQYF.

The chain recombines TRBV9 with TRBJ2-2, with no clear D. CDR1 SGDLS and CDR2 YYNGEE come from the germline V gene. Trimming stripped 3 bases from V and 6 bases from J, with 9 bases between. The length of the CDR3 is 13 residues. The CDR3 sequence: CASSGRVAGELFF. The CDR3 nucleotides read TGTGCCAGCAGCGGGAGAGTGGCCGGGGAGCTGTTTTTT.

The chain has TRBV30 and TRBJ2-6, with 14 positions matching TRBD2. This CDR3 spans 17 amino acids. V was clipped by 3 bases and J by 1 base; unmatched bases: 2. The V gene's germline CDR1 is GTSNPN and CDR2 SVGIG (reference sequence). The CDR3 here is CAWSGTSGSSGANVLTF. The CDR3 DNA sequence: TGTGCCTGGAGCGGGACTAGCGGGAGTTCTGGGGCCAACGTCCTGACTTTC.

This chain links TRBV2 with TRBJ2-3; 9 bases are shared with TRBD1. V lost 7 bases and J lost 4; bases outside the gene matches: 9. There are 15 residues in the CDR3. Germline assignment: CDR1 SNHLY and CDR2 FYNNEI. The CDR3 reads CASMGGTGQSDTQYF. Here the CDR3 DNA reads TGTGCCAGCATGGGGGGGACAGGGCAATCAGATACGCAGTATTTT.

The V gene is TRBV27, the J gene TRBJ2-7, with D perhaps matching TRBD1 (5 bases). The CDR3 covers 17 residues. Deletions cut 5 bases from V and 2 bases from J, with 22 bases between. Looked up from germline, CDR1 is MNHEY and CDR2 is SMNVEV (reference sequence). CDR3 loop: CASSPYFLQGPPYEQYF. CDR3 in DNA: TGTGCCAGCAGTCCCTACTTCCTTCAGGGCCCCCCCTACGAGCAGTACTTC.

A single count supports this clone. The chain employs TRBV19 and TRBJ1-5, with 9 nucleotides matching TRBD1. Germline trimming cut 4 bases from V and 7 bases from J; bases unmatched to any gene: 11. The length of the CDR3 is 16 residues. In germline, CDR1 is LNHDA, CDR2 SQIVND (reference sequence). The DNA for the CDR3 is TGTGCCAGTAGTACCTCGACAGGGGGGGAGGCCCAGCCCCAGCATTTT. Its protein product is CASSTSTGGEAQPQHF.

The chain uses TRBV25-1 and TRBJ2-3; maybe TRBD1 (5 bases). Germline CDR1 reads MGHDK; CDR2 reads SYGVNS. Deletions cut 8 bases from V and 2 bases from J, with 11 bases between. The CDR3 runs 13 residues. This chain's CDR3 is CASVRAFTDTQYF. CDR3 nucleotides: TGTGCCAGCGTCAGGGCATTCACAGATACGCAGTATTTT.

The chain couples TRBV13 to TRBJ2-7; 9 bases line up with TRBD1. CDR1 and CDR2 (germline): PRHDT, FYEKMQ (reference sequence). The CDR3 consists of 15 residues. V trimming: 10 bases; J trimming: 6 bases; junction bases outside the gene matches: 16. CDR3 amino acids: CATNKRTGESGEQYF. The CDR3 DNA sequence: TGTGCCACCAATAAAAGGACAGGGGAGTCGGGCGAGCAGTACTTC.

The chain combines TRBV6-1 with TRBJ2-2, with D tentatively TRBD1 (6 bases). The germline gives CDR1 MNHNS, CDR2 SASEGT. This CDR3 region has 14 residues. Between the trimmed V and J ends, which lost 4 bases and 6 bases, there was a span of 12 bases. The CDR3 region has the DNA TGTGCCAGCAGTGGAACAGGGTCCCCCGGGGAGCTGTTTTTT. Encoded protein: CASSGTGSPGELFF.

The chain carries TRBV5-5 and TRBJ2-7; TRBD1 might be the D (8 bases). Germline CDR1 reads SGHKS; CDR2 reads YYEKEE (reference sequence). The CDR3 runs 16 residues. V was clipped by 5 bases and J by 4 bases, with 22 bases between them. As DNA, the CDR3 is TGTGCCAGCAGTGACCAGGGGGCGGGAGATCCTTACGAGCAGTACTTC. Protein sequence: CASSDQGAGDPYEQYF.

The chain joins TRBV28 to TRBJ2-4; TRBD2 aligns across 9 bases. Germline trimming cut 6 bases from V and 15 bases from J; bases unmatched to any gene: 6. The CDR3 runs 11 residues. The V gene's germline CDR1 is MDHEN and CDR2 SYDVKM. CDR3 bases: TGTGCCAGCAGCCTAGCGGGGCGGATGTACTTC. It yields the protein CASSLAGRMYF.

Worth noting for this clone: A read error may account for a junction end that differs from germline. The chain links TRBV28 to TRBJ2-4; no reliable D call. The CDR3 totals 13 residues. Germline CDR1 reads MDHEN; CDR2 reads SYDVKM. As DNA, the CDR3 is TGTGCCAGCCTGGGCGCTGCCAAAAACAGTCAGTACTTC. It is translated as CASLGAAKNSQYF.

V gene TRBV15 combines with J gene TRBJ1-6, with D maybe TRBD1 (6 bases). The CDR3 length is 14 residues. The germline V gene has CDR1 LNHNV and CDR2 YYDKDF (reference sequence). Trimming stripped 4 bases from V and 10 bases from J, with 14 bases between. CDR3 DNA: TGTGCCACCAGCATATACAGGGAGGGATCACCCCTCCACTTT. Translating it yields CATSIYREGSPLHF.

This clone was observed once. The chain combines TRBV7-9 with TRBJ2-1, with D possibly being TRBD2 (6 bases). Germline V gene data show CDR1 as SEHNR and CDR2 as FQNEAQ (reference sequence). The CDR3 runs 13 residues. V dropped 2 bases and J dropped 7 bases, with 9 bases sitting between them. CDR3 sequence (DNA): TGTGCCAGCAGCTTATGGGGGGAAAATGAGCAGTTCTTC. Amino acid sequence: CASSLWGENEQFF.

This sequence joins TRBV6-1 and TRBJ1-4, with D possibly matching TRBD1 (5 bases). The V end was cut by 1 base, the J end by 8 bases, with 11 bases between. Germline CDR1 and CDR2: MNHNS and SASEGT. CDR3 length: 14 residues. The CDR3 sequence is CASSEGTSSEKLFF. CDR3 DNA: TGTGCCAGCAGTGAAGGGACATCCTCCGAAAAACTGTTTTTT.

The rearrangement uses TRBV5-5 and TRBJ1-1, with D perhaps matching TRBD1 (5 bases). V was cut by 2 bases and J by 4 bases, with 12 bases left in between. CDR3 length: 14 residues. Germline V gene lookup returns CDR1 SGHKS and CDR2 YYEKEE (reference sequence). The CDR3 here is CASSFGREGTEAFF. The CDR3, as DNA: TGTGCCAGCAGCTTTGGCAGGGAGGGCACTGAAGCTTTCTTT.

V gene TRBV5-1 combines with J gene TRBJ1-1, with D uncertain. The V end was cut by 7 bases, the J end by 5 bases, with 18 bases between. The V gene's germline CDR1 is SGHRS and CDR2 YFSETQ. The CDR3 extends over 14 amino acids. CDR3 amino acids: CASRPLAGGTEAFF. In DNA, the CDR3 is TGCGCCAGCCGTCCCCTGGCAGGCGGGACTGAAGCTTTCTTT.

Remarks on this clone: Other DNA sequences in this specimen translate into the identical CDR3. This chain joins TRBV18 and TRBJ1-1; D gene unclear. Looked up from germline, CDR1 is KGHSH and CDR2 is LQKENI. The CDR3 runs 14 residues. Between the trimmed V and J ends, which lost 3 bases and 3 bases, there was a span of 11 bases. The CDR3 nucleotides read TGTGCCAGCTCACCCAGGACTGGGGACACTGAAGCTTTCTTT. Its protein is CASSPRTGDTEAFF.

This clone was observed a few times. This chain uses TRBV30 with TRBJ2-7; TRBD2 might be the D (5 bases). The CDR3 has 12 residues. The V end lost 8 bases, the J end lost 4 bases, and 15 bases lay between the germline ends. Per germline, CDR1 GTSNPN and CDR2 SVGIG (reference sequence). The CDR3 DNA reads TGTGCCCTACACGCAGGCGGGTACGAGCAGTACTTC. It yields the protein CALHAGGYEQYF.

J is TRBJ2-7 and V is TRBV6-5; 7 bases map to TRBD2. Germline values: CDR1 MNHEY, CDR2 SVGAGI. CDR3 length: 14 amino acids. With 6 bases clipped from V and 0 bases from J, the junction kept 5 bases outside the gene matches. Written as DNA, the CDR3 is TGTGCCAGCAGGCGGGAGAGGAACTCCTACGAGCAGTACTTC. Translated, it gives CASRRERNSYEQYF.